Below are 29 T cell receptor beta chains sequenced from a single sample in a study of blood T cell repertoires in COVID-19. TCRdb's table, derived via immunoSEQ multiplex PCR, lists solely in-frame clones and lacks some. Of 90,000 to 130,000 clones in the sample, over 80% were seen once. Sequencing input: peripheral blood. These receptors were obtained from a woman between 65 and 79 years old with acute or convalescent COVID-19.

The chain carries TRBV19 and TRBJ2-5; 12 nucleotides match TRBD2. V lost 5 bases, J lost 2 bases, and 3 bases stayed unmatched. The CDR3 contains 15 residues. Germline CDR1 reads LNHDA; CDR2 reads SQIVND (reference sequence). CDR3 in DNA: TGTGCCAGTAGTTTGACTAGCGGGAGTCAAGAGACCCAGTACTTC. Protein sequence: CASSLTSGSQETQYF.

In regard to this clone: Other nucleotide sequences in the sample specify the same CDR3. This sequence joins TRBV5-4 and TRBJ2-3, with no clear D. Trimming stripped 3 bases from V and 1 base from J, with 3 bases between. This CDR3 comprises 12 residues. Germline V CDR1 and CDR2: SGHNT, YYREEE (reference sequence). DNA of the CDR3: TGTGCCAGCAGCTCTGGCACAGATACGCAGTATTTT. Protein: CASSSGTDTQYF.

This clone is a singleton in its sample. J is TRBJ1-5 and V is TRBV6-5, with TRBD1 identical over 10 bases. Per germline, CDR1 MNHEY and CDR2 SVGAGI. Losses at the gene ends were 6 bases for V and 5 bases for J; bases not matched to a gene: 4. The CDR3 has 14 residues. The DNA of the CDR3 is TGTGCCAGCAGGGACAGGGGGACGCATCAGCCCCAGCATTTT. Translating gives CASRDRGTHQPQHF.

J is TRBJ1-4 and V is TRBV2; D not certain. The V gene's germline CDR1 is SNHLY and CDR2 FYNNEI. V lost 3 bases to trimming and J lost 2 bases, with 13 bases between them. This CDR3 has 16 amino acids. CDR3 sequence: CASSDRGSPTNEKLFF. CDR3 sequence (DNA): TGTGCCAGCAGTGACCGAGGGTCCCCCACTAATGAAAAACTGTTTTTT.

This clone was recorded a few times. DNA of the CDR3: TGTGCCAGCAGCCACCTGAGGGTGAAGGGGGCTGTTAATAGCAATCAGCCCCAGCATTTT. The encoded protein is CASSHLRVKGAVNSNQPQHF. The gene calls are TRBV11-3 and TRBJ1-5; TRBD1 matches 7 bases. This CDR3 is 20 amino acids long. Germline CDR1 is SGHNT and CDR2 is YENEEA. J lost 0 bases, V lost 5 bases, and 19 bases had no gene match.

The chain's CDR3 is CASNPAGGRTDTQYF. CDR3 sequence (DNA): TGTGCCAGCAACCCCGCGGGGGGACGCACAGATACGCAGTATTTT. The chain employs TRBV5-4 and TRBJ2-3, with TRBD2 identical over 8 bases. Germline trimming cut 6 bases from V and 1 base from J; bases unmatched to any gene: 7. CDR1 is SGHNT, CDR2 YYREEE, per germline (reference sequence). The CDR3 is 15 amino acids. Full variable domain (remainder filled in from reference TRBV5-4 and TRBJ2-3): ETGVTQSPTHLIKTRGQQVTLRCSSQSGHNTVSWYQQALGQGPQFIFQYYREEENGRGNFPPRFSGLQFPNYSSELNVNALELDDSALYLCASNPAGGRTDTQYFGPGTRLTVL.

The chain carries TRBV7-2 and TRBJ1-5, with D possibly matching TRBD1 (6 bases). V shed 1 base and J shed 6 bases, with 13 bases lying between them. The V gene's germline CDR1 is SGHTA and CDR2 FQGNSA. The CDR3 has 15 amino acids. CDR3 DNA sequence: TGTGCCAGCAGCTTAGGAGCAGGGGCGGGTCAGCCCCAGCATTTT. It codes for CASSLGAGAGQPQHF.

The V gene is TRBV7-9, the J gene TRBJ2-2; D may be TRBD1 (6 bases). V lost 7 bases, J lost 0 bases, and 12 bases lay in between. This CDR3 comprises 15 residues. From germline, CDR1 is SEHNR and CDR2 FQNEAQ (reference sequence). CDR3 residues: CASTVGTTNTGELFF. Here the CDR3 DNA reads TGTGCCAGCACCGTCGGGACAACGAACACCGGGGAGCTGTTTTTT.

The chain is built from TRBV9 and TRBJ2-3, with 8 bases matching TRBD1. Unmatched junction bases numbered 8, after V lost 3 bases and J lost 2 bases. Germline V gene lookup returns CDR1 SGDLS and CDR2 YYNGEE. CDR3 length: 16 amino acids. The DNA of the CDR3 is TGTGCCAGCAGCGGCGGGACAGGTAGTTTCACAGATACGCAGTATTTT. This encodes CASSGGTGSFTDTQYF.

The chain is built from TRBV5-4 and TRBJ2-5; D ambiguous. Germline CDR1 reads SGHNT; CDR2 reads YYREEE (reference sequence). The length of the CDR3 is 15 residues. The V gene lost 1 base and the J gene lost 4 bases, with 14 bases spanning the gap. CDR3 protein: CASSLRTAIGETQYF. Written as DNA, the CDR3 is TGTGCCAGCAGCTTGAGAACAGCCATCGGAGAGACCCAGTACTTC.

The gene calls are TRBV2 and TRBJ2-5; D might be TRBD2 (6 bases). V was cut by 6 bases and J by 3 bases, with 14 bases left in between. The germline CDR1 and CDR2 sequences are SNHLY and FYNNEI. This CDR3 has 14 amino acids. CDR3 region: CASSLNSGEETQYF. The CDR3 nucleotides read TGTGCCAGCAGCTTGAATAGCGGAGAAGAGACCCAGTACTTC.

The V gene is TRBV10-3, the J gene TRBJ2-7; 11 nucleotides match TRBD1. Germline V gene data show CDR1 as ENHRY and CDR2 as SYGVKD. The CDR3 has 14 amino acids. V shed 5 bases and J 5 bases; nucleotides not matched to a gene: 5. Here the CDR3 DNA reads TGTGCCATCAGTCCGGGACAGGGGGTTGACGAGCAGTACTTC. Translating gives CAISPGQGVDEQYF.

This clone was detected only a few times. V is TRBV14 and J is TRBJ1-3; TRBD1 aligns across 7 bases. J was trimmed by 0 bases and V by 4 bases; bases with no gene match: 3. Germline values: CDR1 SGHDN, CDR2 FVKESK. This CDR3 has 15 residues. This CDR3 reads CASSPGQLSGNTIYF. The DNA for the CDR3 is TGTGCCAGCAGCCCGGGACAGCTCTCTGGAAACACCATATATTTT.

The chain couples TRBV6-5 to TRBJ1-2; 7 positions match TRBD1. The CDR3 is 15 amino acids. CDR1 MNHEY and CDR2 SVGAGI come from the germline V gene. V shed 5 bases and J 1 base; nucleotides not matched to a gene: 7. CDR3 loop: CASSRGQFINYGYTF. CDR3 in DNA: TGTGCCAGCAGTAGGGGACAGTTTATTAACTATGGCTACACCTTC.

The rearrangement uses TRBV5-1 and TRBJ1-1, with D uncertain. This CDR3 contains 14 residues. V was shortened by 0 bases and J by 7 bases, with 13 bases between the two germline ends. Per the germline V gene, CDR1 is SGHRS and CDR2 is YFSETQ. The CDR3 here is CASSLVSGGGEAFF. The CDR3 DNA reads TGCGCCAGCAGCTTGGTTTCGGGAGGCGGTGAAGCTTTCTTT. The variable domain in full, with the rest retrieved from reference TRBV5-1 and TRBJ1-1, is KAGVTQTPRYLIKTRGQQVTLSCSPISGHRSVSWYQQTPGQGLQFLFEYFSETQRNKGNFPGRFSGRQFSNSRSEMNVSTLELGDSALYLCASSLVSGGGEAFFGQGTRLTVV.

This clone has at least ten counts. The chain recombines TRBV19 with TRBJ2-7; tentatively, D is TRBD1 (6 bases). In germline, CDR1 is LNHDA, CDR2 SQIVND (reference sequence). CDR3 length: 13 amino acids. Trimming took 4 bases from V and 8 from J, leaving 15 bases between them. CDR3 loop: CASSTSLGGKQYF. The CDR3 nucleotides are TGTGCCAGTAGTACCTCGTTAGGGGGTAAGCAGTACTTC.

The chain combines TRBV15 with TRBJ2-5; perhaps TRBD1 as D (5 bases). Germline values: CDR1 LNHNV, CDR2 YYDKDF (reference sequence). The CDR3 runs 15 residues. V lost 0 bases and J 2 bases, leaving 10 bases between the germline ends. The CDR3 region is CATSRDLRQQETQYF. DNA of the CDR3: TGTGCCACCAGCAGAGATCTGAGACAGCAAGAGACCCAGTACTTC.

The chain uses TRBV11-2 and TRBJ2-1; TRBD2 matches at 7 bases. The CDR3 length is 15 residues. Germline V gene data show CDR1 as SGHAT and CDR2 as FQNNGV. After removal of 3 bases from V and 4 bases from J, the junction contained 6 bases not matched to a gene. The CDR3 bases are TGTGCCAGCAGCTTCGAGGTAGCGGGTTACAATGAGCAGTTCTTC. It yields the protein CASSFEVAGYNEQFF.

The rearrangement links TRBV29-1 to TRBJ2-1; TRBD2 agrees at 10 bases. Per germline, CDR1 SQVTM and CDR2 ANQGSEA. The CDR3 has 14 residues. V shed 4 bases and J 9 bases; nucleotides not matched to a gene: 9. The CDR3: CSVGASGSRGEQFF. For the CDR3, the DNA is TGCAGCGTTGGAGCTAGCGGGAGTCGAGGTGAGCAGTTCTTC.

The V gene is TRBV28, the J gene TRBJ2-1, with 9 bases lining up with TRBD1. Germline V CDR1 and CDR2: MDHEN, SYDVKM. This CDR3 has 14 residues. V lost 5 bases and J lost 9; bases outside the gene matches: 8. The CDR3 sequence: CASSEPGQGIEQFF. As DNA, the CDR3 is TGTGCCAGCAGTGAACCGGGACAGGGAATTGAGCAGTTCTTC.

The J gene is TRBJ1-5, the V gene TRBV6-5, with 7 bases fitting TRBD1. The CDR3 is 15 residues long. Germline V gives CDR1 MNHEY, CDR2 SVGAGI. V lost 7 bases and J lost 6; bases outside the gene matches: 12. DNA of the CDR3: TGTGCCAGCATCCTGACAGGGTGGGCCGGTCAGCCCCAGCATTTT. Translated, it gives CASILTGWAGQPQHF.

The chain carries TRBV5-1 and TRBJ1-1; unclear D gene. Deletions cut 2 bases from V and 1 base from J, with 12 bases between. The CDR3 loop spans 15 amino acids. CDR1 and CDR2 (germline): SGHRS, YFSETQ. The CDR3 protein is CASSLSIPPNTEAFF. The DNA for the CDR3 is TGCGCCAGCAGCTTATCCATCCCCCCGAACACTGAAGCTTTCTTT.

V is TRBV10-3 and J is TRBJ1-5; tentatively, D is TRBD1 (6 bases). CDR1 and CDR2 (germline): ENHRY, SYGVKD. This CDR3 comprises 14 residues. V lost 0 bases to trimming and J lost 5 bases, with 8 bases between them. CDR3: CAISESGGHQPQHF. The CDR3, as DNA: TGTGCCATCAGTGAGTCAGGGGGACATCAGCCCCAGCATTTT.

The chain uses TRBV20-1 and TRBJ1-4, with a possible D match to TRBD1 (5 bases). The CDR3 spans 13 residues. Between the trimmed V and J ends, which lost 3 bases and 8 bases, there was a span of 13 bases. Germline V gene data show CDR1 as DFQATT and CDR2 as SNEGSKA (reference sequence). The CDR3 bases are TGCAGTGCTAGTCTAACAGGCGAAGAAAAACTGTTTTTT. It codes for CSASLTGEEKLFF.

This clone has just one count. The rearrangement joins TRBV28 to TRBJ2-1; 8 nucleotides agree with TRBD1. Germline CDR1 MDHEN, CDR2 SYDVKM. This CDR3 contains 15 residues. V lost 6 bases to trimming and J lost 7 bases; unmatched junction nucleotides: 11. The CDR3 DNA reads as TGTGCCAGCAGAACCGACAGGGGCCCAGGAAATGAGCAGTTCTTC. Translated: CASRTDRGPGNEQFF.

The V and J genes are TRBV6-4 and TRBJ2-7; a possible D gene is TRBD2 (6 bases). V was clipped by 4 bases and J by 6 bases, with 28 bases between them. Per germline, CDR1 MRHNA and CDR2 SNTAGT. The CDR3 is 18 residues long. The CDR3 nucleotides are TGTGCCAGCAGTGGGGTTTCGGTCTCTCGGCCTTTGGAGGGCGAGCAGTACTTC. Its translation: CASSGVSVSRPLEGEQYF.

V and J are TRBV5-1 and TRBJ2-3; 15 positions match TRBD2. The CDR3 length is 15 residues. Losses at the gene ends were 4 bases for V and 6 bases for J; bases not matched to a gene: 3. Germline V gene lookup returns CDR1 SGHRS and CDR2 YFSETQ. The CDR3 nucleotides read TGCGCCAGCAGCCTCGGACTAGCGGGGGGGGATACGCAGTATTTT. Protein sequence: CASSLGLAGGDTQYF.

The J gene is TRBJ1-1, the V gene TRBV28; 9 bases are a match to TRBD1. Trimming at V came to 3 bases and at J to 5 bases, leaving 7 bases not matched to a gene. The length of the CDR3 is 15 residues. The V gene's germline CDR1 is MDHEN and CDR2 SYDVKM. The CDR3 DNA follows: TGTGCCAGCAGTTTGACGACAGGGGGAAATACTGAAGCTTTCTTT. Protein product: CASSLTTGGNTEAFF.

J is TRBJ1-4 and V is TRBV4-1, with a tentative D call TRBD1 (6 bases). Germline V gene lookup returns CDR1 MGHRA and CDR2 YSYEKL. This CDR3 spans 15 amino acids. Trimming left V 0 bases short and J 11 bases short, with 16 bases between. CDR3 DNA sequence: TGCGCCAGCAGCCAAGAAGGGTCGACAGGCAGGAAACTGTTTTTT. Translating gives CASSQEGSTGRKLFF.